This entry lists 6 T cell receptor beta chains sequenced from one sample in a study of blood T cell repertoires in COVID-19. Clones were read by immunoSEQ multiplex PCR, and TCRdb kept only the in-frame ones, dropping some. The sample contains nearly 300,000 clones, about 91% of which appear only once. Source material: peripheral blood. The receptors come from a woman aged 25 to 39 who had recovered from COVID-19.

This chain joins TRBV24-1 and TRBJ2-1, with 7 bases that match TRBD1. Germline-derived CDR1 and CDR2 are KGHDR and SFDVKD. The CDR3 runs to 15 residues. The V and J ends lost 6 bases and 0 bases, in that order; junction bases with no gene match: 4. The CDR3 is CATSSQGVSYNEQFF. CDR3 DNA: TGTGCCACCAGTAGCCAGGGGGTCTCCTACAATGAGCAGTTCTTC.

The J gene is TRBJ2-2, the V gene TRBV5-4; D perhaps matches TRBD1 (7 bases). V lost 0 bases and J 5 bases, leaving 17 bases between the germline ends. Germline assignment: CDR1 SGHNT and CDR2 YYREEE (reference sequence). This CDR3 contains 17 residues. The CDR3 bases are TGTGCCAGCAGCTTGGCAGGGGGGCGCGGCACTACCGGGGAGCTGTTTTTT. This translates into CASSLAGGRGTTGELFF.

The chain combines TRBV7-9 with TRBJ1-6, with 7 nucleotides matching TRBD1. CDR1 is SEHNR, CDR2 FQNEAQ, per germline (reference sequence). This CDR3 has 16 residues. The V segment lost 3 bases and the J segment 6 bases; nucleotides outside the gene matches: 8. CDR3 region: CASSFGQALTNSPLHF. The DNA for the CDR3 is TGTGCCAGCAGCTTTGGACAGGCCCTTACTAATTCACCCCTCCACTTT.

The V and J genes are TRBV20-1 and TRBJ2-7; the D gene is possibly TRBD1 (6 bases). The CDR3 sequence is 14 residues long. Trimming removed 3 bases from V and 5 bases from J, with 17 bases in between. Germline-derived CDR1 and CDR2 are DFQATT and SNEGSKA (reference sequence). The DNA of the CDR3 is TGCAGTGCTAGTATCGGACAGCATTCTGACGAGCAGTACTTC. It codes for CSASIGQHSDEQYF.

The sample holds one count of this clone. The chain has TRBV27 and TRBJ1-6; D not certain. The CDR3 loop spans 13 amino acids. Germline CDR1 and CDR2: MNHEY and SMNVEV (reference sequence). Trimming removed 1 base from V and 5 bases from J, with 3 bases in between. The CDR3 nucleotides read TGTGCCAGCAGTTTATTCGATAATTCACCCCTCCACTTT. Translating it yields CASSLFDNSPLHF.

The chain has TRBV5-1 and TRBJ1-2; 7 nucleotides line up with TRBD1. V lost 0 bases and J lost 4; bases outside the gene matches: 6. CDR1 and CDR2 from the germline V gene are SGHRS and YFSETQ. This CDR3 contains 15 residues. The CDR3 sequence is CASSLGQGIIYGYTF. As DNA, the CDR3 is TGCGCCAGCAGCTTGGGACAGGGAATAATCTATGGCTACACCTTC.